This T cell receptor (beta chain) was sequenced for a study of T cell changes during pregnancy in multiple sclerosis. The CDR3 spans 16 residues. Germline assignment: CDR1 SGHRS and CDR2 YFSETQ. Losses at the gene ends were 0 bases for V and 7 bases for J; bases not matched to a gene: 9. Only in-frame clones appear in the TCRdb table, and some are missing; sequencing was by immunoSEQ multiplex PCR. The sample contains tens of thousands of clones, around 90% of which appear only once. Sequencing used peripheral blood, obtained in the second trimester of pregnancy. The V gene is TRBV5-1, the J gene TRBJ2-1, with TRBD2 matching over 8 bases. The source is a female donor with multiple sclerosis, enrolled in a pregnancy study. CDR3 in amino acids: CASSLVGGRSMNEQFF. The CDR3 nucleotides read TGCGCCAGCAGCTTGGTGGGCGGGAGGTCTATGAATGAGCAGTTCTTC.